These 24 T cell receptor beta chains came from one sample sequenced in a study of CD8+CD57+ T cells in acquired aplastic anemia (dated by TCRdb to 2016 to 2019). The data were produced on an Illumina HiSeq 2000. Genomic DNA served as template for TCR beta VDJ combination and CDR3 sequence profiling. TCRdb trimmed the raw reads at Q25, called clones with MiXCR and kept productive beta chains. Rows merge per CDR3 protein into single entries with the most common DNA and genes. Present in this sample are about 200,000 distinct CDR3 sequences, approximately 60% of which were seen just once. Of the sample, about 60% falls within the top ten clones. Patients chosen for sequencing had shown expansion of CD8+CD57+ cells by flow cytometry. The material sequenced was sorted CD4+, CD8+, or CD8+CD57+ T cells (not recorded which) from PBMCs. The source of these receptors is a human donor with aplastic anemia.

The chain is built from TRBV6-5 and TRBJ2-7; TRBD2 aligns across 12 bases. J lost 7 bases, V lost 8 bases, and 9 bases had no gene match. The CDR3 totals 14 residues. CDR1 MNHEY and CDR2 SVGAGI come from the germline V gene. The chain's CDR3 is CASGRGLAGVEQYF. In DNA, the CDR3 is TGTGCCAGCGGTCGGGGACTAGCGGGTGTAGAGCAGTACTTC.

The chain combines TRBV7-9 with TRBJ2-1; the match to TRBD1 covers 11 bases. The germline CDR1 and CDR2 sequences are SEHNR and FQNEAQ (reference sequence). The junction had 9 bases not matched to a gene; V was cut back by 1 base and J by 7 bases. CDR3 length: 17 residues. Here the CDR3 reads CASSLGPGQGAGNEQFF. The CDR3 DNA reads TGTGCCAGCAGCTTAGGCCCAGGACAGGGGGCAGGGAATGAGCAGTTCTTC.

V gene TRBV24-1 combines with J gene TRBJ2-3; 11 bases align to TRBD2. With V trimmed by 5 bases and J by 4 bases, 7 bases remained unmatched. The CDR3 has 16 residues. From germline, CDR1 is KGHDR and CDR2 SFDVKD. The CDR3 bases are TGTGCCACCAGTGCACCTAGCGGGAGGTTTGCAGATACGCAGTATTTT. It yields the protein CATSAPSGRFADTQYF.

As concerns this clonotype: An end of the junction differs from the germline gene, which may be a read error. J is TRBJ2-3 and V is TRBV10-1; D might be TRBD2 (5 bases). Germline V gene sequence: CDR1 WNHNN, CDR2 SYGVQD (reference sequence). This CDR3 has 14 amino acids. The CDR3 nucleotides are TGTGCCAGCACCGTCGGGGTTCGATCAGATACGCAGTATTTT. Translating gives CASTVGVRSDTQYF.

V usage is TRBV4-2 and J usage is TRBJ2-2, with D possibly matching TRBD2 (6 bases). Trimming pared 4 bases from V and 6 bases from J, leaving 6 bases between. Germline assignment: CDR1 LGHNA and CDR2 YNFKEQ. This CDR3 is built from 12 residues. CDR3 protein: CASSLAAGELFF. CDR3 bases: TGTGCCAGCAGCCTAGCGGCCGGGGAGCTGTTTTTT.

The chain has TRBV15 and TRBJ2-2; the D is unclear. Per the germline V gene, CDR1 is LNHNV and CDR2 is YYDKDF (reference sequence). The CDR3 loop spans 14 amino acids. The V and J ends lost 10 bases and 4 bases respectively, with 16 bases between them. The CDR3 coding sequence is TGTGCCAGCAGTGAACTGCGTCTCACCGGGGAGCTGTTTTTT. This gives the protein CASSELRLTGELFF.

CDR3 DNA sequence: TGTGCCAGCAGAGTGGGACGGCCCTCCTACGAGCAGTACTTC. Residues: CASRVGRPSYEQYF. The V gene is TRBV10-3, the J gene TRBJ2-7; either TRBD1 or TRBD2 may fit D (5 bases each). The germline CDR1 and CDR2 sequences are ENHRY and SYGVKD. CDR3 length: 14 amino acids. V gave up 10 bases and J gave up 0 bases, with 16 bases separating them.

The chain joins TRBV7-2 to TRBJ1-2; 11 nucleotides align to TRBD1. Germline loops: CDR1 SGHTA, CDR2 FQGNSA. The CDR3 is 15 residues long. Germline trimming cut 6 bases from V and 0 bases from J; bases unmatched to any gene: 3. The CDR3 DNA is TGTGCCAGCAGGAGGACAGGGGGCGCTAACTATGGCTACACCTTC. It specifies CASRRTGGANYGYTF. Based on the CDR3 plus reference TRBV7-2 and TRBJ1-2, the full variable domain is GAGVSQSPSNKVTEKGKDVELRCDPISGHTALYWYRQSLGQGLEFLIYFQGNSAPDKSGLPSDRFSAERTGGSVSTLTIQRTQQEDSAVYLCASRRTGGANYGYTFGSGTRLTVV.

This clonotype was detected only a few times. The CDR3: CASSSTGNYGYTF. The CDR3 DNA reads as TGTGCCAGCAGCTCAACAGGAAACTATGGCTACACCTTC. The chain is built from TRBV9 and TRBJ1-2; D is possibly TRBD1 (5 bases). V was clipped by 4 bases and J by 2 bases, with 9 bases between them. The germline gives CDR1 SGDLS, CDR2 YYNGEE. The CDR3 runs to 13 residues.

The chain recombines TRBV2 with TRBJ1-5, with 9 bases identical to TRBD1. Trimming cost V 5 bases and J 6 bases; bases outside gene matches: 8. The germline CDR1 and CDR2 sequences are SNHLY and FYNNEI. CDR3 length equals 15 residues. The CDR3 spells CASSLRGQGFQPQHF. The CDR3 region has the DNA TGTGCCAGCAGTTTAAGGGGACAGGGTTTTCAGCCCCAGCATTTT.

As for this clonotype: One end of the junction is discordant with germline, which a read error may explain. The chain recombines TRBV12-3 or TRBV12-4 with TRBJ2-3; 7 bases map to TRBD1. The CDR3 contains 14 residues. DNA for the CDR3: TGTGCCAGCAGTTTCGGACAGGTCACAGGTACGCAGTATTTT. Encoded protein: CASSFGQVTGTQYF.

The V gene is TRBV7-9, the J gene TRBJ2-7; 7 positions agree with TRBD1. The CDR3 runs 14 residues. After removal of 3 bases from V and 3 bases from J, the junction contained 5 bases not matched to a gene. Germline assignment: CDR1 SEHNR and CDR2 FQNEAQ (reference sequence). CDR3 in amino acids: CASSFKGQNYEQYF. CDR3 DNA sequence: TGTGCCAGCAGCTTTAAGGGACAGAACTACGAGCAGTACTTC.

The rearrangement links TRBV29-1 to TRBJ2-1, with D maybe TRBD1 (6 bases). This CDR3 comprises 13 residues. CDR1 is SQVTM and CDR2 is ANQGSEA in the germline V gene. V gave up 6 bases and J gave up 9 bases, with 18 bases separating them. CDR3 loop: CSVVPTGSGEQFF. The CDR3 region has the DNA TGCAGCGTCGTACCCACAGGGTCGGGTGAGCAGTTCTTC.

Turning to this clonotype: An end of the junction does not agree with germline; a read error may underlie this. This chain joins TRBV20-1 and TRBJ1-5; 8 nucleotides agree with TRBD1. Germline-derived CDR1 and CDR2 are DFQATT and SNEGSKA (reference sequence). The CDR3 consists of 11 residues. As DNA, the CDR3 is TGCAGTGCTAGATCTGGACAGGGACTAGGCTTT. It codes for CSARSGQGLGF.

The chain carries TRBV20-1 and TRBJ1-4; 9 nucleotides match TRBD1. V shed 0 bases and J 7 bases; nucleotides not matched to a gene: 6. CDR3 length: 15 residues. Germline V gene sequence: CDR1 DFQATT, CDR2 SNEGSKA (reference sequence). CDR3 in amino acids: CSARDLGTGFEKLFF. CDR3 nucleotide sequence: TGCAGTGCTAGAGATCTAGGGACAGGGTTTGAAAAACTGTTTTTT.

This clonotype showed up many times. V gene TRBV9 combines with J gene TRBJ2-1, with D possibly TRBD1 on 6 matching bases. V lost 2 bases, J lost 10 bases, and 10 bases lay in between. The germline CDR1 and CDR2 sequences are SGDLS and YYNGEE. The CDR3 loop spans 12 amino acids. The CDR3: CASSVRGGEQFF. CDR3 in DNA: TGTGCCAGCAGCGTCAGGGGTGGGGAGCAGTTCTTC.

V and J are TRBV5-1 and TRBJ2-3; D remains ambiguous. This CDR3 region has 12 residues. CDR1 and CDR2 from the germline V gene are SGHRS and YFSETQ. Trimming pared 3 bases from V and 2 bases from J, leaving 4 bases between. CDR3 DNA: TGCGCCAGCAGCTGGGCCACAGATACGCAGTATTTT. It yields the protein CASSWATDTQYF. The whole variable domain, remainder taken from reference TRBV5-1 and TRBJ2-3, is KAGVTQTPRYLIKTRGQQVTLSCSPISGHRSVSWYQQTPGQGLQFLFEYFSETQRNKGNFPGRFSGRQFSNSRSEMNVSTLELGDSALYLCASSWATDTQYFGPGTRLTVL.

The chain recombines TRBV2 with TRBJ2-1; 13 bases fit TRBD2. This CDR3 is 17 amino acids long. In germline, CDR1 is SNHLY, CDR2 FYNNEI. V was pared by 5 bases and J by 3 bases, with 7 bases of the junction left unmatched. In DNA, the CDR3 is TGTGCCAGCAGTTTCTCAGGACTAGCGGGGGTCTACAATGAGCAGTTCTTC. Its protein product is CASSFSGLAGVYNEQFF.

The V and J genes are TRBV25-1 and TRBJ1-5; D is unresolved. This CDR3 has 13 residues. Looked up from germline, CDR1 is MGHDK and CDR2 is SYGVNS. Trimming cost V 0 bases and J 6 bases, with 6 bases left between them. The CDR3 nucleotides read TGTGCCAGCAGTGAATATAGCGGTCAGCCCCAGCATTTT. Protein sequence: CASSEYSGQPQHF.

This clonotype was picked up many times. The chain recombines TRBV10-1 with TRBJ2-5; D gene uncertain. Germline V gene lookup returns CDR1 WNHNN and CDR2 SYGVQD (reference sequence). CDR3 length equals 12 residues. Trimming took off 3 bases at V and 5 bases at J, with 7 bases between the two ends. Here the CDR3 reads CASSDSGETQYF. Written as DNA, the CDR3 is TGCGCCAGCAGTGATTCCGGGGAGACCCAGTACTTC.

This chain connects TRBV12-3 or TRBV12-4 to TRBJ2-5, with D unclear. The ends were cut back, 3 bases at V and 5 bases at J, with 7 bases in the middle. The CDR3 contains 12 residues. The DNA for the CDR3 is TGTGCCAGCAGTTTTACGTTCGAGACCCAGTACTTC. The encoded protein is CASSFTFETQYF.

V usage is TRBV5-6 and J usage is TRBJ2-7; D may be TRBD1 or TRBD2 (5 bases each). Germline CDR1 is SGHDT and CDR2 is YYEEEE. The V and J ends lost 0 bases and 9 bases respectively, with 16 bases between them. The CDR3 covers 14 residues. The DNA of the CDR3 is TGTGCCAGCAGCTTGGATCAGGGAGCCGGCGTGCAGTACTTC. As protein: CASSLDQGAGVQYF.

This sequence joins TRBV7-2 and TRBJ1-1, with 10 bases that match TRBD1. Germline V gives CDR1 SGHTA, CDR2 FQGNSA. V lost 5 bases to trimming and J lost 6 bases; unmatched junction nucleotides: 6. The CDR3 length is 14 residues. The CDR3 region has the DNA TGTGCCAGCAGCCTCCGACAGGGGGCTTCTGAAGCTTTCTTT. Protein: CASSLRQGASEAFF. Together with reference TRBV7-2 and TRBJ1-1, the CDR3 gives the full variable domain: GAGVSQSPSNKVTEKGKDVELRCDPISGHTALYWYRQSLGQGLEFLIYFQGNSAPDKSGLPSDRFSAERTGGSVSTLTIQRTQQEDSAVYLCASSLRQGASEAFFGQGTRLTVV.

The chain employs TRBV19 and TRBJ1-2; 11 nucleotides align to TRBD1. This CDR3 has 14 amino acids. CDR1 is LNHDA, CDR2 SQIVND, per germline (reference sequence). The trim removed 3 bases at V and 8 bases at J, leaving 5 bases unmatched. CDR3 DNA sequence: TGTGCCAGTAGTATCGTCGGGACAGGGGGAGGCTACACCTTC. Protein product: CASSIVGTGGGYTF.